Presented here are 20 T cell receptor beta chains from one specimen sequenced in a study of T cell responses to AZD1222 COVID-19 vaccine. Only in-frame clones appear in the TCRdb table, and some are missing; sequencing was by immunoSEQ multiplex PCR. The table includes under 200,000 clones, around 85% detected once. The sample here was peripheral blood, taken 28 days after the second AZD1222 dose. These receptor sequences come from an adult who received the AZD1222 COVID-19 vaccine.

The gene calls are TRBV2 and TRBJ1-3, with 7 bases matching TRBD1. V shed 2 bases, J shed 3 bases, and the junction held 7 bases outside the gene matches. The CDR3 is made up of 16 amino acids. Germline CDR1 and CDR2: SNHLY and FYNNEI. The DNA of the CDR3 is TGTGCCAGCAGTGAATCTAGGGGGCTAGGTGGAAACACCATATATTTT. Translated: CASSESRGLGGNTIYF.

This chain links TRBV19 with TRBJ2-2; D is ambiguous. This CDR3 region has 14 residues. CDR1 is LNHDA and CDR2 is SQIVND in the germline V gene (reference sequence). V was clipped by 0 bases and J by 4 bases, with 6 bases between them. The DNA of the CDR3 is TGTGCCAGTAGTATAGATCAGATCACCGGGGAGCTGTTTTTT. Translated: CASSIDQITGELFF.

This rearrangement joins TRBV29-1 to TRBJ2-2; D ambiguous. This CDR3 is 14 amino acids long. V lost 7 bases and J lost 1, with 13 bases in between. CDR1 SQVTM and CDR2 ANQGSEA come from the germline V gene. Written as DNA, the CDR3 is TGCAGCGGGCAGACCTACAAGAACACCGGGGAGCTGTTTTTT. This sequence encodes CSGQTYKNTGELFF.

Here the CDR3 DNA reads TGTGCCAGCAGCGCGGGACTAGCGGGGGGCACGACTAGCACAGATACGCAGTATTTT. Translated, it gives CASSAGLAGGTTSTDTQYF. This chain uses TRBV9 with TRBJ2-3; the match to TRBD2 covers 15 bases. Per the germline V gene, CDR1 is SGDLS and CDR2 is YYNGEE. The ends lost 3 bases at V and 0 bases at J; junction bases unmatched: 8. The CDR3 contains 19 residues.

This chain connects TRBV27 to TRBJ1-5, with D perhaps matching TRBD1 (6 bases). This CDR3 is built from 17 residues. The germline V gene has CDR1 MNHEY and CDR2 SMNVEV (reference sequence). Trimming stripped 3 bases from V and 2 bases from J, with 17 bases between. Here the CDR3 reads CASSFRQVARGNQPQHF. CDR3 DNA: TGTGCCAGCAGTTTTCGACAGGTGGCCCGGGGCAATCAGCCCCAGCATTTT.

The chain is built from TRBV5-1 and TRBJ2-1; the D is unclear. CDR3 size: 16 residues. V lost 0 bases, J lost 0 bases, and 10 bases lay in between. Germline CDR1 SGHRS, CDR2 YFSETQ. This CDR3 is CASSLVGRASYNEQFF. CDR3 coding DNA: TGCGCCAGCAGCTTGGTGGGCCGCGCCTCCTACAATGAGCAGTTCTTC.

The chain recombines TRBV6-5 with TRBJ2-7, with D perhaps TRBD1 (6 bases). Germline CDR1 reads MNHEY; CDR2 reads SVGAGI. Trimming took off 7 bases at V and 2 bases at J, with 18 bases between the two ends. This CDR3 spans 15 amino acids. CDR3 amino acids: CASTALHREAYEQYF. Written as DNA, the CDR3 is TGTGCCAGCACCGCCCTCCACAGGGAAGCCTACGAGCAGTACTTC.

This clone was detected once. The chain is built from TRBV5-4 and TRBJ2-1, with TRBD2 identical over 8 bases. After removal of 1 base from V and 7 bases from J, the junction contained 4 bases not matched to a gene. Germline CDR1 SGHNT, CDR2 YYREEE (reference sequence). This CDR3 spans 14 amino acids. This CDR3 is CASSLPGRGNEQFF. The CDR3 nucleotides read TGTGCCAGCAGCTTGCCCGGGAGGGGAAATGAGCAGTTCTTC.

This chain joins TRBV5-4 and TRBJ2-6; 9 bases are a match to TRBD1. The V segment lost 4 bases and the J segment 0 bases; nucleotides outside the gene matches: 11. The CDR3 loop spans 19 amino acids. Per germline, CDR1 SGHNT and CDR2 YYREEE (reference sequence). CDR3 amino acids: CASSILTGTGLSGANVLTF. DNA for the CDR3: TGTGCCAGCAGCATACTCACCGGGACAGGGCTCTCTGGGGCCAACGTCCTGACTTTC. Supplemented by reference TRBV5-4 and TRBJ2-6, the full variable domain reads ETGVTQSPTHLIKTRGQQVTLRCSSQSGHNTVSWYQQALGQGPQFIFQYYREEENGRGNFPPRFSGLQFPNYSSELNVNALELDDSALYLCASSILTGTGLSGANVLTFGAGSRLTVL.

This chain links TRBV5-4 with TRBJ2-2; the match to TRBD1 covers 8 bases. From germline, CDR1 is SGHNT and CDR2 YYREEE (reference sequence). This CDR3 has 16 residues. With V trimmed by 4 bases and J by 4 bases, 9 bases remained unmatched. This CDR3 is CASSADGQGLTGELFF. CDR3 DNA: TGTGCCAGCAGCGCCGACGGACAGGGACTCACCGGGGAGCTGTTTTTT.

This chain links TRBV7-9 with TRBJ2-7; D not resolved. V was cut by 3 bases and J by 6 bases, with 9 bases left in between. Germline CDR1 reads SEHNR; CDR2 reads FQNEAQ (reference sequence). The length of the CDR3 is 12 residues. The CDR3 region has the DNA TGTGCCAGCAGCTTTGGTCCGGGCGAGCAGTACTTC. It encodes CASSFGPGEQYF.

The V and J genes are TRBV2 and TRBJ2-1; D is undetermined. Between the trimmed V and J ends, which lost 6 bases and 0 bases, there was a span of 12 bases. Germline V gene sequence: CDR1 SNHLY, CDR2 FYNNEI. CDR3 length: 15 residues. CDR3 coding DNA: TGTGCCAGCAGGACCGACACGAGCTCCTACAATGAGCAGTTCTTC. Translating it yields CASRTDTSSYNEQFF.

The chain uses TRBV9 and TRBJ2-7; 7 bases line up with TRBD2. The germline V gene encodes CDR1 SGDLS and CDR2 YYNGEE. The CDR3 runs 13 residues. The V gene end was trimmed by 2 bases and the J gene end by 5 bases; junction bases not matched to a gene: 4. The DNA of the CDR3 is TGTGCCAGCAGCGTGGGGGGGACTAACGAGCAGTACTTC. Protein product: CASSVGGTNEQYF.

This clone appeared a few times. CDR3 sequence (DNA): TGTGCCAGCAGCTTGGTTGGTGAGGACGAGCAGTACTTC. Translation: CASSLVGEDEQYF. The chain carries TRBV5-6 and TRBJ2-7, with unresolved D. Trimming stripped 0 bases from V and 5 bases from J, with 9 bases between. The CDR3 sequence is 13 residues long. Germline V lookup: CDR1 SGHDT, CDR2 YYEEEE. The full variable domain, its missing parts supplied by reference TRBV5-6 and TRBJ2-7, is DAGVTQSPTHLIKTRGQQVTLRCSPKSGHDTVSWYQQALGQGPQFIFQYYEEEERQRGNFPDRFSGHQFPNYSSELNVNALLLGDSALYLCASSLVGEDEQYFGPGTRLTVT.

The chain combines TRBV3-1 (or the pseudogene TRBV3-2) with TRBJ2-7, with TRBD2 identical over 12 bases. The CDR3 totals 15 residues. V shed 4 bases and J 7 bases; nucleotides not matched to a gene: 8. Germline assignment: CDR1 LGHDT and CDR2 YNNKEL (reference sequence). CDR3 sequence: CASSLGETSGGEQYF. In DNA, the CDR3 is TGTGCCAGCAGCCTAGGAGAGACTAGCGGGGGTGAGCAGTACTTC.

The chain recombines TRBV19 with TRBJ2-2; no definite D call. The CDR3 spans 13 residues. The germline V gene has CDR1 LNHDA and CDR2 SQIVND (reference sequence). V was pared by 7 bases and J by 5 bases, with 11 bases between. CDR3 in DNA: TGTGCCAGTATTTCAGCGTGGACCGGGGAGCTGTTTTTT. Its protein product is CASISAWTGELFF.

The J gene is TRBJ2-5, the V gene TRBV20-1, with 11 bases fitting TRBD2. The CDR3 sequence is 14 residues long. Unmatched junction bases numbered 2, after V lost 3 bases and J lost 2 bases. The V gene's germline CDR1 is DFQATT and CDR2 SNEGSKA (reference sequence). The CDR3 bases are TGCAGTGCTAGTAGCGGGAGGGAGCAAGAGACCCAGTACTTC. This encodes CSASSGREQETQYF.

The chain combines TRBV10-2 with TRBJ2-4, with 9 bases aligning to TRBD1. The trim removed 6 bases at V and 4 bases at J, leaving 7 bases unmatched. The germline V gene has CDR1 WSHSY and CDR2 SAAADI. CDR3 length: 15 residues. CDR3 sequence reads: CASSAGQGTKNIQYF. The CDR3 nucleotides are TGCGCCAGCAGCGCCGGACAGGGGACGAAAAACATTCAGTACTTC.

As regards this clone: Distinct nucleotide sequences in the sample also encode this CDR3. The chain links TRBV6-5 to TRBJ1-5; unclear D gene. The V end was cut by 8 bases, the J end by 2 bases, with 7 bases between. The germline CDR1 and CDR2 sequences are MNHEY and SVGAGI. This CDR3 comprises 12 residues. This chain's CDR3 is CASSTGNQPQHF. CDR3 DNA sequence: TGTGCCAGCTCGACGGGCAATCAGCCCCAGCATTTT.

The table lists this clone with a count of one. J is TRBJ1-1 and V is TRBV3-1 (or the pseudogene TRBV3-2), with 10 positions matching TRBD1. The V segment lost 4 bases and the J segment 3 bases; nucleotides outside the gene matches: 5. Per the germline V gene, CDR1 is LGHDT and CDR2 is YNNKEL (reference sequence). This CDR3 region has 15 residues. The CDR3 DNA sequence: TGTGCCAGCAGCCTATCGGACAGGGGGTACACTGAAGCTTTCTTT. This encodes CASSLSDRGYTEAFF.